The 21 T cell receptor beta chains reported below all come from one sample, sequenced in a study of shared clonotypes between healthy human individuals. The data were produced by immunoSEQ multiplex PCR, yet TCRdb's version contains in-frame clones alone and is incomplete. The table shows 600,000 to 750,000 clones, with 90% occurring only once. Source material: memory CD8+ T cells from PBMCs. Indicated subset: CD45RO+ cells pooled with CCR7-negative TemRA cells. The receptor source for this set is a man younger than 35 in good health. Some clones in this sample may be carry-over from other donors' samples.

A few counts support this clone. V is TRBV7-2 and J is TRBJ1-6; 7 bases fit TRBD1. The CDR3 spans 16 residues. CDR1 and CDR2 (germline): SGHTA, FQGNSA. V gave up 2 bases and J gave up 0 bases; unmatched junction bases: 1. CDR3 DNA sequence: TGTGCCAGCAGCTTAACAGGGGACTCCTATAATTCACCCCTCCACTTT. This translates into CASSLTGDSYNSPLHF.

V usage is TRBV9 and J usage is TRBJ2-1, with D perhaps matching TRBD1 or TRBD2 (5 bases each). The CDR3 loop spans 13 amino acids. V dropped 3 bases and J dropped 13 bases, with 17 bases sitting between them. Germline assignment: CDR1 SGDLS and CDR2 YYNGEE. CDR3 in DNA: TGTGCCAGCAGCGCGACACAGGACTGGCCTCAGTTCTTC. Protein: CASSATQDWPQFF.

The chain employs TRBV11-2 and TRBJ2-7; 7 positions match TRBD2. CDR3 size: 16 residues. Germline lookup yields CDR1 SGHAT and CDR2 FQNNGV. Trimming took 6 bases from V and 7 from J; bases not matched to a gene: 18. The CDR3 nucleotides read TGTGCCAGCAGTCCTAGAGTAGCGGGCACGAGACGTGAGCAGTACTTC. Residues: CASSPRVAGTRREQYF. The full variable domain, in which reference TRBV11-2 and TRBJ2-7 provide the parts outside the CDR3, is EAGVAQSPRYKIIEKRQSVAFWCNPISGHATLYWYQQILGQGPKLLIQFQNNGVVDDSQLPKDRFSAERLKGVDSTLKIQPAKLEDSAVYLCASSPRVAGTRREQYFGPGTRLTVT.

The chain couples TRBV13 to TRBJ2-3; possibly TRBD2 for D (6 bases). The V end lost 3 bases, the J end lost 0 bases, and 10 bases lay between the germline ends. Germline assignment: CDR1 PRHDT and CDR2 FYEKMQ (reference sequence). The CDR3 has 15 residues. CDR3 protein: CASSLRGDSTDTQYF. DNA for the CDR3: TGTGCCAGCAGCTTGCGCGGGGATAGCACAGATACGCAGTATTTT.

This chain uses TRBV6-5 with TRBJ1-1, with TRBD1 as a possible D gene (5 bases). CDR1 is MNHEY, CDR2 SVGAGI, per germline. This CDR3 spans 13 amino acids. V was pared by 10 bases and J by 10 bases, with 22 bases between. The CDR3 protein is CAISGGFGGPAFF. CDR3 in DNA: TGTGCCATTTCTGGGGGGTTCGGTGGTCCAGCTTTCTTT.

The chain recombines TRBV15 with TRBJ1-1, with no clear D. V dropped 5 bases and J dropped 1 base, with 11 bases sitting between them. The CDR3 has 14 residues. Per germline, CDR1 LNHNV and CDR2 YYDKDF (reference sequence). The CDR3 reads CATSDGRQNTEAFF. Written as DNA, the CDR3 is TGTGCCACCAGCGACGGGCGGCAGAACACTGAAGCTTTCTTT.

The rearrangement joins TRBV9 to TRBJ2-2, with D perhaps given as TRBD1 or TRBD2 (6 bases each). The CDR3 is 16 residues long. Germline CDR1 reads SGDLS; CDR2 reads YYNGEE. Trimming removed 0 bases at V and 3 bases at J, with 12 bases between. CDR3 sequence: CASSVEWGADTGELFF. DNA for the CDR3: TGTGCCAGCAGCGTAGAATGGGGGGCGGACACCGGGGAGCTGTTTTTT.

The genes are TRBV9 and TRBJ2-7; the match to TRBD2 covers 9 bases. The CDR3 spans 16 residues. CDR1 is SGDLS and CDR2 is YYNGEE in the germline V gene. Trimming took 0 bases from V and 1 from J; bases not matched to a gene: 5. DNA of the CDR3: TGTGCCAGCAGCGTAGGTGGTAGCGGGAGATCCTACGAGCAGTACTTC. Translation: CASSVGGSGRSYEQYF.

The chain joins TRBV5-6 to TRBJ1-3; D call uncertain. The ends were cut back, 0 bases at V and 0 bases at J, with 7 bases in the middle. CDR3 length: 15 residues. Germline CDR1 and CDR2: SGHDT and YYEEEE. CDR3 in DNA: TGTGCCAGCAGCTTGGGGGTGGCCTCTGGAAACACCATATATTTT. Translating gives CASSLGVASGNTIYF.

Only a few counts were recorded for this clone. The V call is TRBV5-6, the J call TRBJ1-5; no reliable D call. Trimming removed 5 bases from V and 5 bases from J, with 8 bases in between. The CDR3 loop spans 12 amino acids. Germline CDR1 reads SGHDT; CDR2 reads YYEEEE. DNA of the CDR3: TGTGCCAGCAGTTTGATGGATCAGCCCCAGCATTTT. As protein: CASSLMDQPQHF.

V and J are TRBV6-1 and TRBJ1-1, with D maybe TRBD1 (6 bases). The CDR3 covers 14 residues. Trimming took 7 bases from V and 3 from J, leaving 15 bases between them. Germline V lookup: CDR1 MNHNS, CDR2 SASEGT. CDR3 protein: CASIRQVKYTEAFF. The CDR3 coding sequence is TGTGCCAGCATCAGACAGGTTAAGTACACTGAAGCTTTCTTT.

The rearrangement links TRBV18 to TRBJ2-5, with D perhaps TRBD2 (5 bases). The DNA end lines up better with TRBJ2-7; the J call may be wrong. Germline loops: CDR1 KGHSH, CDR2 LQKENI. The CDR3 loop spans 16 amino acids. This CDR3 is CASSPLASTGYYEQYF. DNA for the CDR3: TGTGCCAGCTCACCATTGGCTAGCACGGGCTATTACGAGCAGTACTTC.

This clone is a singleton in its sample. In the same sample, other DNA sequences code for this CDR3. The chain uses TRBV5-1 and TRBJ2-3; D call uncertain. Germline values: CDR1 SGHRS, CDR2 YFSETQ. Deletions cut 4 bases from V and 1 base from J, with 10 bases between. The CDR3 totals 14 residues. The CDR3 spells CASSPVGGTDTQYF. The CDR3 DNA is TGCGCCAGCAGCCCAGTCGGAGGCACAGATACGCAGTATTTT.

This clone was seen a few times. CDR3 bases: TGTGCCTGGAGTCCCTACATGAACACTGAAGCTTTCTTT. This translates into CAWSPYMNTEAFF. The rearrangement joins TRBV30 to TRBJ1-1; D is unresolved. The CDR3 is made up of 13 amino acids. The V gene's germline CDR1 is GTSNPN and CDR2 SVGIG (reference sequence). V was trimmed by 2 bases and J by 0 bases, leaving 7 bases between them.

V gene TRBV7-9 combines with J gene TRBJ2-5; 7 nucleotides align to TRBD1. Trimming at V came to 5 bases and at J to 3 bases, leaving 12 bases not matched to a gene. The CDR3 loop spans 16 amino acids. The germline V gene encodes CDR1 SEHNR and CDR2 FQNEAQ (reference sequence). The CDR3 coding sequence is TGTGCCAGCAGCAAAACTCCAGGGGGTATAGAAGAGACCCAGTACTTC. This gives the protein CASSKTPGGIEETQYF.

V is TRBV11-1 and J is TRBJ2-1; TRBD1 agrees at 11 bases. V shed 8 bases and J 0 bases; nucleotides not matched to a gene: 12. CDR3 size: 18 residues. Germline V gene data show CDR1 as SGHAT and CDR2 as FQDESV (reference sequence). Here the CDR3 reads CASGSRDRGFSSYNEQFF. CDR3 in DNA: TGTGCCAGCGGATCCCGGGACAGGGGGTTTAGCTCCTACAATGAGCAGTTCTTC.

The chain is built from TRBV11-2 and TRBJ1-1; D gene uncertain. CDR1 SGHAT and CDR2 FQNNGV come from the germline V gene. V lost 6 bases, J lost 1 base, and 9 bases lay in between. The CDR3 is 13 residues long. Here the CDR3 DNA reads TGTGCCAGCAGTTTATTCCCGAACACTGAAGCTTTCTTT. Protein product: CASSLFPNTEAFF.

J is TRBJ1-5 and V is TRBV4-1; 9 bases map to TRBD1. V dropped 3 bases and J dropped 6; count of bases not matched to a gene: 9. This CDR3 has 16 amino acids. From germline, CDR1 is MGHRA and CDR2 YSYEKL. In nucleotides, the CDR3 is TGCGCCAGCAGCCAGAGGGACAGGGTGGCCGCTCAGCCCCAGCATTTT. Protein: CASSQRDRVAAQPQHF.

Only a few counts were recorded for this clone. This chain joins TRBV7-2 and TRBJ1-1; D not certain. The CDR3 is made up of 15 amino acids. CDR1 is SGHTA and CDR2 is FQGNSA in the germline V gene. V lost 5 bases and J 2 bases, leaving 15 bases between the germline ends. CDR3 nucleotides: TGTGCCAGCAGCGTTATCTCCAGGCTTAACACTGAAGCTTTCTTT. Protein product: CASSVISRLNTEAFF.

V usage is TRBV6-1 and J usage is TRBJ1-2; D is perhaps TRBD1 (5 bases). Germline CDR1 MNHNS, CDR2 SASEGT. V was trimmed by 1 base and J by 3 bases, leaving 6 bases between them. This CDR3 spans 13 amino acids. DNA of the CDR3: TGTGCCAGCAGTGAAGGACAGTACTATGGCTACACCTTC. It translates to CASSEGQYYGYTF.

At least ten counts were recorded for this clone. This same CDR3 is encoded by further DNA sequences in the sample. V usage is TRBV15 and J usage is TRBJ1-2, with D perhaps TRBD1 (5 bases). The CDR3 has 13 residues. The germline V gene has CDR1 LNHNV and CDR2 YYDKDF (reference sequence). V gave up 3 bases and J gave up 2 bases, with 7 bases separating them. The CDR3 spells CATSRTANYGYTF. The CDR3 DNA is TGTGCCACCAGCAGGACAGCGAACTATGGCTACACCTTC.